This T cell receptor (beta chain) was sequenced during a study of shared clonotypes between healthy human individuals. Regarding the study as a whole: Read depth was anticipated to influence clonotype sharing among donors.

TCRdb keeps only in-frame clones here, not all; method: immunoSEQ multiplex PCR. The sample records under 600,000 clones, around 78% being singletons. This clone was seen only once. The antigen is not known. This clonotype originated in a woman aged 40-49 years in good health. Some clones in this sample may be carry-over from other donors' samples. Specimen: PBMCs.

CDR3 sequence: CASSVDRAYEQYF. Here the CDR3 DNA reads TGTGCCAGTAGTGTCGACAGAGCCTACGAGCAGTACTTC. The rearrangement links TRBV19 to TRBJ2-7; TRBD1 is a possible D gene (5 bases). Germline loops: CDR1 LNHDA, CDR2 SQIVND (reference sequence). V lost 5 bases and J lost 2, with 10 bases in between. The CDR3 loop spans 13 amino acids.